Presented here are 16 T cell receptor beta chains from one specimen sequenced in a study of T cells after yellow fever vaccination. TCRdb itself ran the 5' RACE reads through MiXCR, one entry per CDR3 protein. The profile shows roughly 150,000 distinct CDR3 sequences, less than 9.5% of them singletons. The sequencing used CD4+ T cells sorted from PBMCs, collected 5 days after the yellow fever booster vaccination. These receptors all come from a man aged 25 to 40 who received the YFV17D yellow fever vaccine.

The sample holds many counts of this clonotype. J is TRBJ2-1 and V is TRBV12-3 or TRBV12-4; TRBD1 agrees at 9 bases. The trim removed 1 base at V and 10 bases at J, leaving 8 bases unmatched. The CDR3 consists of 15 residues. This chain's CDR3 is CASSLVGQGRREQFF. The CDR3 nucleotides are TGTGCCAGCAGTTTAGTGGGACAGGGCCGCAGAGAGCAGTTCTTC.

This clonotype was counted many times. J is TRBJ1-5 and V is TRBV28; tentative D call: TRBD1 (5 bases). This CDR3 has 15 residues. The germline gives CDR1 MDHEN, CDR2 SYDVKM. The V gene lost 6 bases and the J gene lost 0 bases, with 12 bases spanning the gap. CDR3 bases: TGTGCCAGCAGAGGGACGGTTCATAGCAATCAGCCCCAGCATTTT. The encoded protein is CASRGTVHSNQPQHF.

This clonotype appeared a few times. V gene TRBV7-2 combines with J gene TRBJ2-5; no definite D call. Germline V gives CDR1 SGHTA, CDR2 FQGNSA. The CDR3 covers 13 residues. Trimming stripped 2 bases from V and 4 bases from J, with 8 bases between. Here the CDR3 reads CASSLYGGETQYF. In nucleotides, the CDR3 is TGTGCCAGCAGCTTATATGGTGGAGAGACCCAGTACTTC.

This clonotype appeared many times. V usage is TRBV7-8 and J usage is TRBJ2-1; the match to TRBD1 covers 10 bases. J was trimmed by 7 bases and V by 2 bases; bases with no gene match: 17. Germline CDR1 SGHVS, CDR2 FQNEAQ. This CDR3 is 19 amino acids long. CDR3 in amino acids: CASSLYQGNRQGALNEQFF. CDR3 bases: TGTGCCAGCAGCTTATATCAGGGGAATAGACAGGGGGCACTGAATGAGCAGTTCTTC.

This clonotype was observed at least ten times. This sequence joins TRBV20-1 and TRBJ2-2, with D perhaps being TRBD1 or TRBD2 (5 bases each). With 5 bases removed from V and 5 bases from J, the gap between germline ends came to 9 bases. CDR3 length equals 12 residues. The germline CDR1 and CDR2 sequences are DFQATT and SNEGSKA (reference sequence). The CDR3 region is CSAPGGTGELFF. For the CDR3, the DNA is TGCAGTGCTCCTGGGGGAACCGGGGAGCTGTTTTTT.

The rearrangement uses TRBV20-1 and TRBJ2-1; D not certain. Trimming removed 7 bases at V and 6 bases at J, with 7 bases between. Per germline, CDR1 DFQATT and CDR2 SNEGSKA (reference sequence). The CDR3 contains 10 residues. This CDR3 reads CSVISNEQFF. Written as DNA, the CDR3 is TGCAGTGTTATCAGCAATGAGCAGTTCTTC.

As for this clonotype: A much larger clone lies a single base off, so this may be a read error. The chain carries TRBV7-2 and TRBJ2-5; no clear D. CDR3 length: 14 residues. Germline lookup yields CDR1 SGHTA and CDR2 FQGNSA. V lost 0 bases to trimming and J lost 10 bases, with 15 bases between them. CDR3 region: CASSLAGLSKNQYF. The DNA for the CDR3 is TGTGCCAGCAGCTTAGCCGGGTTGAGTAAGAACCAGTACTTC.

This clonotype has a count of ten or more. The chain couples TRBV10-1 to TRBJ2-2; 7 nucleotides line up with TRBD2. The CDR3 loop spans 14 amino acids. Germline V lookup: CDR1 WNHNN, CDR2 SYGVQD (reference sequence). The V segment lost 6 bases and the J segment 3 bases; nucleotides outside the gene matches: 4. CDR3 sequence reads: CASRGGRDTGELFF. The CDR3 DNA sequence: TGCGCCAGCAGGGGCGGGAGAGACACCGGGGAGCTGTTTTTT.

At least ten counts were recorded for this clonotype. The chain has TRBV4-2 and TRBJ2-7; 8 bases align to TRBD1. The germline CDR1 and CDR2 sequences are LGHNA and YNFKEQ. The CDR3 is 15 residues long. V lost 0 bases, J lost 4 bases, and 5 bases stayed unmatched. This chain's CDR3 is CASSQDQQGEYEQYF. The CDR3 region has the DNA TGTGCCAGCAGCCAAGATCAACAGGGGGAGTACGAGCAGTACTTC.

There are many counts of this clonotype. For the CDR3, the DNA is TGTGCCAGCAGACCCTTGGAAGTTAGGTTACACAATGAGCAGTTCTTC. As protein: CASRPLEVRLHNEQFF. The chain links TRBV6-1 to TRBJ2-1; D remains unclear. Between the trimmed V and J ends, which lost 6 bases and 5 bases, there was a span of 20 bases. Germline CDR1 reads MNHNS; CDR2 reads SASEGT. CDR3 length: 16 residues.

This chain links TRBV6-2 or TRBV6-3 with TRBJ2-5; 7 nucleotides align to TRBD1. J gave up 13 bases and V 1 base, and 6 bases lay outside the gene matches. In germline, CDR1 is MNHEY, CDR2 SVGEGT. This CDR3 spans 12 amino acids. CDR3 DNA sequence: TGTGCCAGCAGTTACTATTCCGGGACAGCGTACTTC. Amino acids: CASSYYSGTAYF.

This clonotype occurred many times. The J gene is TRBJ2-5, the V gene TRBV5-1; D unclear. The CDR3 totals 12 residues. In germline, CDR1 is SGHRS, CDR2 YFSETQ. Trimming removed 4 bases at V and 2 bases at J, with 6 bases between. Here the CDR3 reads CASSQRQETQYF. CDR3 nucleotides: TGCGCCAGCAGCCAAAGACAAGAGACCCAGTACTTC. The full variable domain, rest sourced from reference TRBV5-1 and TRBJ2-5, is KAGVTQTPRYLIKTRGQQVTLSCSPISGHRSVSWYQQTPGQGLQFLFEYFSETQRNKGNFPGRFSGRQFSNSRSEMNVSTLELGDSALYLCASSQRQETQYFGPGTRLLVL.

This clonotype was recorded many times. The rearrangement uses TRBV6-2 or TRBV6-3 and TRBJ2-3; D gene ambiguous. The CDR3 loop spans 17 amino acids. Germline V gives CDR1 MNHEY, CDR2 SVGEGT. V gave up 0 bases and J gave up 3 bases, with 16 bases separating them. CDR3 loop: CASSYSAMGAWTDTQYF. CDR3 coding DNA: TGTGCCAGCAGTTACTCCGCAATGGGTGCGTGGACAGATACGCAGTATTTT.

This clonotype was found many times. Mismatch with germline at one junction end may stem from a read error. The CDR3 region is CASSLSRLAGGSDEQFF. CDR3 coding DNA: TGTGCCAGCAGCTTATCCCGGCTAGCGGGAGGTTCAGATGAGCAGTTCTTC. The V call is TRBV28, the J call TRBJ2-1; TRBD2 matches 11 bases. The germline V gene has CDR1 MDHEN and CDR2 SYDVKM. This CDR3 spans 17 amino acids.

This clonotype was seen at least ten times. The chain links TRBV18 to TRBJ2-5; 11 positions agree with TRBD2. Trimming took 5 bases from V and 5 from J; bases not matched to a gene: 10. The CDR3 has 16 amino acids. Germline V gene data show CDR1 as KGHSH and CDR2 as LQKENI. CDR3 residues: CASSMGLADGLETQYF. CDR3 DNA: TGTGCCAGCTCAATGGGACTAGCGGACGGACTTGAGACCCAGTACTTC.

This clonotype was picked up many times. The gene calls are TRBV20-1 and TRBJ2-2, with D hard to call. Trimming stripped 1 base from V and 5 bases from J, with 8 bases between. Germline V gene lookup returns CDR1 DFQATT and CDR2 SNEGSKA (reference sequence). This CDR3 is 13 amino acids long. In DNA form, the CDR3 reads TGCAGTGCTAGAGGAGCAGAAACCGGGGAGCTGTTTTTT. Residues: CSARGAETGELFF.